This T cell receptor beta chain was identified in a study of CD8 T cells in Susac syndrome. Study observations and caveats: As the study acknowledged, the number of individuals who were part of its TCR sequencing and HLA analysis was relatively small.

Negative isolation yielded CD8+ and CD4+ T cells; FACS enriched TEMRA cells. For this clonotype: Its cognate antigen is unknown.

Germline V gives CDR1 KGHDR, CDR2 SFDVKD. CDR3 length: 13 residues. V was clipped by 5 bases and J by 4 bases; unmatched bases: 1. Reverse transcription used about 0.5 to 1 ug RNA and random hexamers. Coverage of TCR beta CDR3 amplification by immunoSEQ multiplex PCR extended to 54 Vbeta and 13 Jbeta. TCRdb re-called the immunoSEQ multiplex PCR reads with MiXCR, one entry per CDR3 protein. The data show hundreds of thousands of distinct CDR3 sequences, 89% seen once. Source material: CD8+ T cells from PBMCs. The TCR comes from a human donor with multiple sclerosis. This chain joins TRBV24-1 and TRBJ2-1; 7 nucleotides align to TRBD1. CDR3: CATSAGQYNEQFF. The CDR3, as DNA: TGTGCCACCAGTGCGGGACAGTACAATGAGCAGTTCTTC.